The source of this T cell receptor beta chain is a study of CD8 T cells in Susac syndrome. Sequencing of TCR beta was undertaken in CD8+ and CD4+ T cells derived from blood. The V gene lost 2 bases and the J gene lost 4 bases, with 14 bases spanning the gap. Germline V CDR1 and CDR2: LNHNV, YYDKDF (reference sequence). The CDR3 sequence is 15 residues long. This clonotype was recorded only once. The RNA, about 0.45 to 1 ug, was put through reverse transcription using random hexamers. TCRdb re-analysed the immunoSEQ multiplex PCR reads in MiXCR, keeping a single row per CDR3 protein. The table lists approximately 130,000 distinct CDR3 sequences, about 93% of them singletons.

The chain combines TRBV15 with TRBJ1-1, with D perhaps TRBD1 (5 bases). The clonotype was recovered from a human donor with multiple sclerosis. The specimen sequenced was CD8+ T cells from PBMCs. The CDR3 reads CATSRSRLGGTEAFF. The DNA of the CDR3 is TGTGCCACCAGCAGATCGCGACTGGGGGGCACTGAAGCTTTCTTT.